This T cell receptor beta chain originates from a study of blood T cells in healthy people across ages. Study-wide results and limits: Age brought a roughly linear fall in TCR beta diversity measured per million T cells.

Trimming removed 2 bases from V and 3 bases from J, with 8 bases in between. The germline V gene has CDR1 LGHNT and CDR2 FRNRAP. The CDR3 has 13 amino acids. On this clonotype: Its specificity is unknown.

Sample-barcoded 5' priming and a J-beta primer mix drove a second PCR of roughly 6 to 12 cycles. MiXCR, run by TCRdb on the 5' RACE reads, gives a single entry per CDR3 protein. The repertoire holds some 1.4 million distinct CDR3 sequences, with about 43% as singletons. The receptor comes from a woman aged 18-35 years in good health. The rearrangement links TRBV12-5 to TRBJ2-7; D gene uncertain. The sequenced sample was blood. CDR3 sequence (DNA): TGTGCTAGTGGTTTGTTTGGAAACTACGAGCAGTACTTC. Residues: CASGLFGNYEQYF.